A single sample is the source of the 20 T cell receptor beta chains below, sequenced in a study of T-cell memory formation after mild COVID-19. TCRdb fed the 5' RACE reads into MiXCR, producing one record per CDR3 protein. The sample holds approximately 150,000 distinct CDR3 sequences, around 13% seen once. Sequencing was done on a sample of PBMCs or a T cell subset sorted from them (not recorded which). The receptors stem from an adult woman who had mild COVID-19 (a few samples of this study predate the infection). Cell type and time point are not known.

There are a few counts of this clonotype. The rearrangement uses TRBV7-8 and TRBJ2-1; no reliable D call. The CDR3 consists of 12 residues. Germline assignment: CDR1 SGHVS and CDR2 FQNEAQ. Deletions cut 4 bases from V and 7 bases from J, with 8 bases between. The CDR3 DNA reads TGTGCCAGCAGCTCCGATTGGAATGAGCAGTTCTTC. It encodes CASSSDWNEQFF.

This clonotype was counted between two and nine times. The rearrangement joins TRBV6-1 to TRBJ1-2; the D gene is possibly TRBD1 (5 bases). The CDR3 consists of 15 residues. V lost 1 base, J lost 5 bases, and 14 bases lay in between. Germline-derived CDR1 and CDR2 are MNHNS and SASEGT. CDR3: CASSEGHGQGYGYTF. The CDR3 DNA sequence: TGTGCCAGCAGTGAAGGTCATGGGCAGGGATATGGCTACACCTTC.

The chain recombines TRBV24-1 with TRBJ2-1, with 10 positions matching TRBD2. This CDR3 contains 15 residues. Germline loops: CDR1 KGHDR, CDR2 SFDVKD. Trimming took 5 bases from V and 7 from J; bases not matched to a gene: 7. The CDR3 DNA is TGTGCCACCAGTGGGCCTAGCGGGAGTAGAAATGAGCAGTTCTTC. Protein sequence: CATSGPSGSRNEQFF.

J is TRBJ2-3 and V is TRBV12-3 or TRBV12-4; D perhaps matches TRBD1 (6 bases). The germline V and J ends were trimmed by 3 bases and 3 bases, with 10 bases remaining between them. The CDR3 extends over 14 amino acids. CDR3 DNA: TGTGCCAGCAGTTTCTCTCAGGGGACAGATACGCAGTATTTT. It encodes CASSFSQGTDTQYF.

The chain couples TRBV5-1 to TRBJ2-1; 8 bases are shared with TRBD1. The CDR3 has 16 amino acids. The germline gives CDR1 SGHRS, CDR2 YFSETQ. V lost 4 bases and J lost 6; bases outside the gene matches: 12. CDR3 residues: CASSPSTGESGNEQFF. In DNA, the CDR3 is TGCGCCAGCAGCCCGTCGACAGGGGAGTCTGGCAATGAGCAGTTCTTC.

The V gene is TRBV4-1, the J gene TRBJ1-2; 9 nucleotides line up with TRBD1. Trimming took 2 bases from V and 7 from J; bases not matched to a gene: 5. Per germline, CDR1 MGHRA and CDR2 YSYEKL. The CDR3 has 14 amino acids. The CDR3 coding sequence is TGCGCCAGCAGCCAACTAGGACAGGGGTCTGGCTACACCTTC. It translates to CASSQLGQGSGYTF.

The V call is TRBV9, the J call TRBJ2-1; D tentatively fits TRBD1 or TRBD2 (5 bases each). The germline gives CDR1 SGDLS, CDR2 YYNGEE. The CDR3 has 15 residues. Trimming shortened V by 1 base and J by 2 bases, and 10 bases separated the two germline ends. CDR3 DNA sequence: TGTGCCAGCAGCGTATATTTGGGACCCTACAATGAGCAGTTCTTC. The encoded protein is CASSVYLGPYNEQFF. The entire variable domain, with the rest obtained from reference TRBV9 and TRBJ2-1, is as follows: DSGVTQTPKHLITATGQRVTLRCSPRSGDLSVYWYQQSLDQGLQFLIQYYNGEERAKGNILERFSAQQFPDLHSELNLSSLELGDSALYFCASSVYLGPYNEQFFGPGTRLTVL.

The rearrangement uses TRBV6-2 or TRBV6-3 and TRBJ2-7; D might be TRBD1 (6 bases). The CDR3 is 12 residues long. Trimming pared 8 bases from V and 3 bases from J, leaving 11 bases between. From germline, CDR1 is MNHEY and CDR2 SVGEGT. CDR3 region: CASRDMFYEQYF. The CDR3 bases are TGTGCCAGCCGGGACATGTTCTACGAGCAGTACTTC.

This chain joins TRBV5-6 and TRBJ2-7; TRBD1 agrees at 8 bases. CDR3 size: 15 residues. CDR1 and CDR2 (germline): SGHDT, YYEEEE. J was trimmed by 3 bases and V by 2 bases; bases with no gene match: 7. Here the CDR3 reads CASSFSTGEFYEQYF. CDR3 DNA sequence: TGTGCCAGCAGCTTCTCGACAGGGGAGTTCTACGAGCAGTACTTC. Together with reference TRBV5-6 and TRBJ2-7, the CDR3 gives the full variable domain: DAGVTQSPTHLIKTRGQQVTLRCSPKSGHDTVSWYQQALGQGPQFIFQYYEEEERQRGNFPDRFSGHQFPNYSSELNVNALLLGDSALYLCASSFSTGEFYEQYFGPGTRLTVT.

As concerns this clonotype: Germline is not matched at one junction end, which may reflect a read error. The chain carries TRBV20-1 and TRBJ1-2; 11 nucleotides agree with TRBD1. The CDR3 sequence is 14 residues long. Germline V gene data show CDR1 as DFQATT and CDR2 as SNEGSKA (reference sequence). This CDR3 is CSALRGQGAGGCTF. The DNA for the CDR3 is TGCAGTGCTTTACGAGGACAGGGGGCCGGTGGCTGCACCTTC.

The rearrangement joins TRBV7-9 to TRBJ1-1, with a weak D call TRBD1 (6 bases). The CDR3 covers 20 residues. Trimming pared 6 bases from V and 0 bases from J, leaving 29 bases between. CDR1 SEHNR and CDR2 FQNEAQ come from the germline V gene (reference sequence). The CDR3 protein is CASRLLYSTGSAGMNTEAFF. CDR3 sequence (DNA): TGTGCCAGCAGACTACTCTATTCTACAGGGAGTGCGGGGATGAACACTGAAGCTTTCTTT.

In its sample, this clonotype was seen many times. J is TRBJ2-5 and V is TRBV7-8, with TRBD2 identical over 7 bases. Looked up from germline, CDR1 is SGHVS and CDR2 is FQNEAQ. After removal of 7 bases from V and 9 bases from J, the junction contained 14 bases not matched to a gene. The CDR3 is made up of 14 amino acids. The CDR3 DNA is TGTGCCAGCACCAGACTAGCCGCCGCAACGCCCCAGTACTTC. Its protein is CASTRLAAATPQYF.

This clonotype showed up just a few times. This chain connects TRBV15 to TRBJ2-5, with TRBD2 matching 10 bases. After removal of 4 bases from V and 4 bases from J, the junction contained 6 bases not matched to a gene. Germline V gene data show CDR1 as LNHNV and CDR2 as YYDKDF (reference sequence). CDR3 size: 15 residues. CDR3 DNA sequence: TGTGCCACCAGCAAAGCGGGAGGGCCGTTAGAGACCCAGTACTTC. Its translation is CATSKAGGPLETQYF.

This chain connects TRBV12-3 or TRBV12-4 to TRBJ2-1; D is unresolved. The length of the CDR3 is 13 residues. With 3 bases removed from V and 7 bases from J, the gap between germline ends came to 10 bases. The DNA for the CDR3 is TGTGCCAGCAGTTTCTTAGAACGTAATGAGCAGTTCTTC. Protein sequence: CASSFLERNEQFF.

J is TRBJ2-4 and V is TRBV28; D is unclear. The CDR3 runs 14 residues. The germline V gene encodes CDR1 MDHEN and CDR2 SYDVKM. V lost 4 bases, J lost 3 bases, and 10 bases lay in between. The CDR3 protein is CASSSYYDKNIQYF. The DNA for the CDR3 is TGTGCCAGCAGTTCGTATTACGACAAAAACATTCAGTACTTC.

A note on this clonotype: This may be a read error: a much more frequent sequence differs by one nucleotide. The V and J genes are TRBV7-2 and TRBJ1-1; TRBD1 is a possible D gene (5 bases). Germline lookup yields CDR1 SGHTA and CDR2 FQGNSA. The CDR3 runs 15 residues. CDR3 amino acids: CASSLGGGVNTEVFF. The DNA for the CDR3 is TGTGCCAGCAGCTTAGGGGGGGGTGTGAACACTGAAGTTTTCTTT.

This clonotype has more than one count but fewer than ten. This chain joins TRBV4-3 and TRBJ2-5; 8 nucleotides line up with TRBD2. V lost 4 bases and J lost 1; bases outside the gene matches: 5. The CDR3 extends over 15 amino acids. Germline V gives CDR1 LGHNA, CDR2 YSLEER. The CDR3, as DNA: TGCGCCAGCAGCCGGGGACTAGTTACCCAAGAGACCCAGTACTTC. Translation: CASSRGLVTQETQYF.

The chain recombines TRBV10-3 with TRBJ2-1; D possibly uses TRBD1 or TRBD2 (6 bases each). CDR1 is ENHRY and CDR2 is SYGVKD in the germline V gene. The length of the CDR3 is 16 residues. Trimming stripped 3 bases from V and 7 bases from J, with 19 bases between. The CDR3 spells CAISEPGAARGNEQFF. CDR3 in DNA: TGTGCCATCAGTGAACCGGGGGCAGCGCGCGGGAATGAGCAGTTCTTC.

This clonotype has just a few counts. The chain is built from TRBV19 and TRBJ1-1; D remains ambiguous. Germline V gene sequence: CDR1 LNHDA, CDR2 SQIVND (reference sequence). V lost 7 bases and J lost 1, with 7 bases in between. The CDR3 totals 12 residues. The CDR3 here is CASMYRNTEAFF. CDR3 bases: TGTGCCAGTATGTACCGGAACACTGAAGCTTTCTTT. Variable domain in full (rest from reference TRBV19 and TRBJ1-1): DGGITQSPKYLFRKEGQNVTLSCEQNLNHDAMYWYRQDPGQGLRLIYYSQIVNDFQKGDIAEGYSVSREKKESFPLTVTSAQKNPTAFYLCASMYRNTEAFFGQGTRLTVV.

A few counts support this clonotype. The genes are TRBV7-2 and TRBJ1-3; D call uncertain. CDR1 SGHTA and CDR2 FQGNSA come from the germline V gene. V lost 2 bases to trimming and J lost 4 bases, with 12 bases between them. The CDR3 runs to 15 residues. CDR3: CASSLLWVGGNTIYF. In DNA, the CDR3 is TGTGCCAGCAGCTTATTGTGGGTGGGAGGAAACACCATATATTTT. Full variable domain (missing parts from reference TRBV7-2 and TRBJ1-3): GAGVSQSPSNKVTEKGKDVELRCDPISGHTALYWYRQSLGQGLEFLIYFQGNSAPDKSGLPSDRFSAERTGGSVSTLTIQRTQQEDSAVYLCASSLLWVGGNTIYFGEGSWLTVV.